The rows below give T cell receptor beta chains drawn from one sample of a study of T cells and Merkel cell carcinoma outcomes. Data came from immunoSEQ multiplex PCR; TCRdb stores just in-frame clones and leaves some out. The repertoire holds about 9,200 clones, about 85% seen once, with 2% to 3% in the top ten. Sequencing used tumor tissue from Merkel cell carcinoma. All receptors come from a human donor with Merkel cell carcinoma. Both conserved end residues are part of each CDR3. Fields, in order: clone size, D gene, J gene, V gene, CDR3 DNA, CDR3 protein. The D gene is left open where the match is weak. A clone size is listed for some rows: how often the clone was seen (once, few, many), or a class if it is expanded.

clone size: -
D gene: TRBD1
J gene: TRBJ2-2
V gene: TRBV19
CDR3 DNA: TGTGCCAGTAGCCCGGGACAGCGGATCACCGGGGAGCTGTTTTTT
CDR3 protein: CASSPGQRITGELFF

clone size: -
D gene: -
J gene: TRBJ2-7
V gene: TRBV18
CDR3 DNA: TGTGCCAGCTCACCGGGGGCAGGGGGGACGATCGAGCAGTACTTC
CDR3 protein: CASSPGAGGTIEQYF

clone size: -
D gene: -
J gene: TRBJ1-2
V gene: TRBV5-4
CDR3 DNA: TGTGCCAGCAGCTCAGTAACAGGGCTTGGCTACACCTTC
CDR3 protein: CASSSVTGLGYTF

clone size: once
D gene: -
J gene: TRBJ2-5
V gene: TRBV5-8
CDR3 DNA: TGTGCCAGCAGCCGATTGTTGACCCAGTACTTC
CDR3 protein: CASSRLLTQYF

clone size: -
D gene: -
J gene: TRBJ1-6
V gene: TRBV9
CDR3 DNA: TGTGCCAGCAGCGCTACAGGTGCTAATTCACCCCTCCACTTT
CDR3 protein: CASSATGANSPLHF

clone size: -
D gene: TRBD1
J gene: TRBJ2-1
V gene: TRBV7-8
CDR3 DNA: TGTGCCAGCAGCCCAAACGACAGGGGGCATGAGCAGTTCTTC
CDR3 protein: CASSPNDRGHEQFF

clone size: -
D gene: -
J gene: TRBJ2-5
V gene: TRBV9
CDR3 DNA: TGTGCCAGCAGCGTAGCGGGCAATCGGTACCAAGAGACCCAGTACTTC
CDR3 protein: CASSVAGNRYQETQYF

clone size: -
D gene: -
J gene: TRBJ1-2
V gene: TRBV5-1
CDR3 DNA: TGCGCCAGCAGCTTGGAATCAGGGTATGGCTACACCTTC
CDR3 protein: CASSLESGYGYTF

clone size: -
D gene: -
J gene: TRBJ2-5
V gene: TRBV11-2
CDR3 DNA: TGTGCCAGCAGCTTAGAGTCATCAAGGGGGACCCAGTACTTC
CDR3 protein: CASSLESSRGTQYF

clone size: -
D gene: -
J gene: TRBJ2-7
V gene: TRBV20-1
CDR3 DNA: TGCAGTGCGCTCGAAAACGAGCAGTACTTC
CDR3 protein: CSALENEQYF

clone size: -
D gene: -
J gene: TRBJ2-3
V gene: TRBV9
CDR3 DNA: TGTGCCAGCAGCGCGGGTAGGGCCGGCACAGATACGCAGTATTTT
CDR3 protein: CASSAGRAGTDTQYF

clone size: once
D gene: TRBD1
J gene: TRBJ2-5
V gene: TRBV7-9
CDR3 DNA: TGTGCCAGCAGGAGGGGGCTCCAAGAGACCCAGTACTTC
CDR3 protein: CASRRGLQETQYF

clone size: -
D gene: -
J gene: TRBJ2-7
V gene: TRBV18
CDR3 DNA: TGTGCCAGCTCACCAAATGAAAACGAGCAGTACTTC
CDR3 protein: CASSPNENEQYF

clone size: -
D gene: -
J gene: TRBJ1-3
V gene: TRBV12-5
CDR3 DNA: TGTGCTAGTGCTTCCGGATCGGCGGGAAACACCATATATTTT
CDR3 protein: CASASGSAGNTIYF

clone size: once
D gene: -
J gene: TRBJ2-1
V gene: TRBV29-1
CDR3 DNA: TGCAGCGCTGAAGTATTAGTCTCCTACAATGAGCAGTTCTTC
CDR3 protein: CSAEVLVSYNEQFF

clone size: -
D gene: TRBD1
J gene: TRBJ1-1
V gene: TRBV6-1
CDR3 DNA: TGTGCCAGCAGTGAGAGACAGGGCACTGAAGCTTTCTTT
CDR3 protein: CASSERQGTEAFF

clone size: -
D gene: -
J gene: TRBJ1-3
V gene: TRBV9
CDR3 DNA: TGTGCCAGCAGCTCTCGACTCCCCGGAAACACCATATATTTT
CDR3 protein: CASSSRLPGNTIYF

clone size: -
D gene: -
J gene: TRBJ1-2
V gene: TRBV20-1
CDR3 DNA: TGCAGTGCTTTTACAGCAGAAGGCTACACCTTC
CDR3 protein: CSAFTAEGYTF

clone size: -
D gene: TRBD1
J gene: TRBJ1-2
V gene: TRBV5-1
CDR3 DNA: TGCGCCAGCAGCCGAGGACAGGAGCGGGTCTATGGCTACACCTTC
CDR3 protein: CASSRGQERVYGYTF

clone size: -
D gene: -
J gene: TRBJ1-1
V gene: TRBV5-1
CDR3 DNA: TGCGCCAGCAGCCCGGGATACAGGAACACTGAAGCTTTCTTT
CDR3 protein: CASSPGYRNTEAFF

clone size: -
D gene: -
J gene: TRBJ2-7
V gene: TRBV18
CDR3 DNA: TGTGCCAGCTCACCATGGGGAACCGGCGAGCAGTACTTC
CDR3 protein: CASSPWGTGEQYF

clone size: -
D gene: TRBD1
J gene: TRBJ2-5
V gene: TRBV5-4
CDR3 DNA: TGTGCCAGCAGCGCGGGACAGGGAGGGGAGACCCAGTACTTC
CDR3 protein: CASSAGQGGETQYF

clone size: -
D gene: TRBD1
J gene: TRBJ1-4
V gene: TRBV7-9
CDR3 DNA: TGTGCCAGCAGCACAGGACAGGGAAGGGAATATGAAAAACTGTTTTTT
CDR3 protein: CASSTGQGREYEKLFF

clone size: -
D gene: -
J gene: TRBJ2-7
V gene: TRBV5-1
CDR3 DNA: TGCGCCAGCAGCTTGAAGGGGGATCCCTACGAGCAGTACTTC
CDR3 protein: CASSLKGDPYEQYF

clone size: -
D gene: -
J gene: TRBJ1-1
V gene: TRBV9
CDR3 DNA: TGTGCCAGCAGCGTAGGTACAGGGAAAGCTTTCTTT
CDR3 protein: CASSVGTGKAFF

clone size: -
D gene: -
J gene: TRBJ2-3
V gene: TRBV5-1
CDR3 DNA: TGCGCCAGCGGCCCTAGACAGCCAGATACGCAGTATTTT
CDR3 protein: CASGPRQPDTQYF

clone size: -
D gene: -
J gene: TRBJ2-7
V gene: TRBV6-1
CDR3 DNA: TGTGCCAGCAGCGGCAGAGGATACGAGCAGTACTTC
CDR3 protein: CASSGRGYEQYF

clone size: -
D gene: TRBD1
J gene: TRBJ2-7
V gene: TRBV25-1
CDR3 DNA: TGTGCCAGCATCCGACGACAGGGGGCTTCATGCGAGCAGTACTTC
CDR3 protein: CASIRRQGASCEQYF

clone size: -
D gene: -
J gene: TRBJ2-7
V gene: TRBV19
CDR3 DNA: TGTGCCAGTAGGAAGACTGGGAGCTCCTACGAGCAGTACTTC
CDR3 protein: CASRKTGSSYEQYF

clone size: -
D gene: -
J gene: TRBJ1-2
V gene: TRBV5-5
CDR3 DNA: TGTGCCAGCAGCTTGGCCCTGACATATAAACTTGGCTACACCTTC
CDR3 protein: CASSLALTYKLGYTF

clone size: few
D gene: -
J gene: TRBJ1-5
V gene: TRBV6-5
CDR3 DNA: TGTGCCAGCAGTTACGAAGGACGGCAGCCCCAGCATTTT
CDR3 protein: CASSYEGRQPQHF

clone size: -
D gene: -
J gene: TRBJ1-5
V gene: TRBV5-1
CDR3 DNA: TGCGCCAGCAGCTTGGCAGGGACCCAGCCCCAGCATTTT
CDR3 protein: CASSLAGTQPQHF

clone size: medium-sized
D gene: -
J gene: TRBJ2-3
V gene: TRBV28
CDR3 DNA: TGTGCCAGCAGTTTTGAAGGGACATTGAGCACAGATACGCAGTATTTT
CDR3 protein: CASSFEGTLSTDTQYF

clone size: -
D gene: -
J gene: TRBJ2-2
V gene: TRBV5-1
CDR3 DNA: TGCGCCAGCAGCTTATACACGTCCGGGGAGCTGTTTTTT
CDR3 protein: CASSLYTSGELFF

clone size: once
D gene: TRBD2
J gene: TRBJ2-5
V gene: TRBV7-2
CDR3 DNA: TGTGCCAGCAGCTTAGGGACTAGCGGGGGGGCCGGGGAGACCCAGTACTTC
CDR3 protein: CASSLGTSGGAGETQYF

clone size: few
D gene: -
J gene: TRBJ2-2
V gene: TRBV7-7
CDR3 DNA: TGTGCTAGCAGCTTAGGGGACACCGGGGAGCTGTTTTTT
CDR3 protein: CASSLGDTGELFF

clone size: -
D gene: -
J gene: TRBJ2-5
V gene: TRBV11-2
CDR3 DNA: TGTGCCAGCAGCTGGGACTTCCAAGAGACCCAGTACTTC
CDR3 protein: CASSWDFQETQYF

clone size: -
D gene: -
J gene: TRBJ1-6
V gene: TRBV18
CDR3 DNA: TGTGCCAGCGGGGGTACCTTTAATTCACCCCTCCACTTT
CDR3 protein: CASGGTFNSPLHF

clone size: -
D gene: TRBD1
J gene: TRBJ2-7
V gene: TRBV5-4
CDR3 DNA: TGTGCCAGCAGCTCCGGCGGGACAGGGGGCGCCTACGAGCAGTACTTC
CDR3 protein: CASSSGGTGGAYEQYF

clone size: -
D gene: -
J gene: TRBJ2-2
V gene: TRBV25-1
CDR3 DNA: TGTGCCAGCATTAGGGCTTCGTCCGGGGAGCTGTTTTTT
CDR3 protein: CASIRASSGELFF

clone size: -
D gene: -
J gene: TRBJ2-3
V gene: TRBV7-8
CDR3 DNA: TGTGCCAGCAGCTTAGCGCGGGGTCAGGCGCAGTATTTT
CDR3 protein: CASSLARGQAQYF

clone size: -
D gene: -
J gene: TRBJ2-3
V gene: TRBV29-1
CDR3 DNA: TGCAGCGTCTGGGGACTCAATACGCAGTATTTT
CDR3 protein: CSVWGLNTQYF

clone size: -
D gene: TRBD2
J gene: TRBJ2-2
V gene: TRBV7-9
CDR3 DNA: TGTGCCAGCAGGGAAGACATAGCGGGGGGCCTTACCGGGGAGCTGTTTTTT
CDR3 protein: CASREDIAGGLTGELFF

clone size: -
D gene: TRBD1
J gene: TRBJ2-7
V gene: TRBV7-9
CDR3 DNA: TGTGCCAGCAGCGCCGGGACAGGGTTGTACGAGCAGTACTTC
CDR3 protein: CASSAGTGLYEQYF

clone size: -
D gene: -
J gene: TRBJ2-7
V gene: TRBV28
CDR3 DNA: TGTGCCAGCAGTTTAATTGTCAAGCGGAGAATTATAAGCTCCTACGAGCAGTACTTC
CDR3 protein: CASSLIVKRRIISSYEQYF

clone size: -
D gene: -
J gene: TRBJ1-1
V gene: TRBV5-1
CDR3 DNA: TGCGCCAGCAGCTTGGAGGGTACGGGAGCTTTCTTT
CDR3 protein: CASSLEGTGAFF

clone size: -
D gene: -
J gene: TRBJ1-4
V gene: TRBV5-4
CDR3 DNA: TGTGCCAGCAGCTTTAAACGTCAGGGGACTAATGAAAAACTGTTTTTT
CDR3 protein: CASSFKRQGTNEKLFF

clone size: -
D gene: -
J gene: TRBJ2-3
V gene: TRBV14
CDR3 DNA: TGTGCCAGCAGCCAACTTGGAGCGGACACAGATACGCAGTATTTT
CDR3 protein: CASSQLGADTDTQYF

clone size: -
D gene: -
J gene: TRBJ2-2
V gene: TRBV6-1
CDR3 DNA: TGTGCCGCAGCGCGAGGCACCGGGGAGCTGTTTTTT
CDR3 protein: CAAARGTGELFF